These 10 T cell receptor beta chains were all obtained from the same sample, sequenced in a study of T cell responses to AZD1222 COVID-19 vaccine. Sequencing was performed with immunoSEQ multiplex PCR; in TCRdb, only in-frame clones are kept and a portion is missing. The data show fewer than 90,000 clones, roughly 87% seen once. The sequencing here drew on peripheral blood, taken on day 0 of AZD1222 vaccination. These receptors all come from an adult in good health.

The chain carries TRBV7-2 and TRBJ1-5; perhaps TRBD1 as D (6 bases). Trimming left V 1 base short and J 0 bases short, with 10 bases between. The CDR3 is 16 amino acids. Germline lookup yields CDR1 SGHTA and CDR2 FQGNSA. The CDR3 sequence: CASSLEGGYSNQPQHF. CDR3 bases: TGTGCCAGCAGCTTAGAGGGGGGATATAGCAATCAGCCCCAGCATTTT.

The V and J genes are TRBV9 and TRBJ1-6; TRBD1 agrees at 8 bases. Germline V gene lookup returns CDR1 SGDLS and CDR2 YYNGEE. This CDR3 region has 12 residues. J was trimmed by 13 bases and V by 6 bases; bases with no gene match: 6. CDR3 sequence reads: CASTQGVEPLHF. CDR3 sequence (DNA): TGTGCCAGCACACAGGGGGTTGAGCCCCTCCACTTT.

J is TRBJ2-2 and V is TRBV25-1, with a tentative D call TRBD2 (6 bases). The CDR3 runs 14 residues. Per germline, CDR1 MGHDK and CDR2 SYGVNS. V lost 8 bases and J lost 1, with 11 bases in between. The CDR3 sequence is CASQEGLNTGELFF. In DNA form, the CDR3 reads TGTGCCAGCCAGGAGGGTCTGAACACCGGGGAGCTGTTTTTT.

The rearrangement joins TRBV12-3 or TRBV12-4 to TRBJ1-1; the D is unclear. V dropped 3 bases and J dropped 5 bases, with 7 bases sitting between them. The CDR3 consists of 12 residues. For the CDR3, the DNA is TGTGCCAGCAGTTTTACGCGGACTGAAGCTTTCTTT. Amino acid sequence: CASSFTRTEAFF.

The gene calls are TRBV6-5 and TRBJ1-3; D unresolved. The germline CDR1 and CDR2 sequences are MNHEY and SVGAGI. V was clipped by 6 bases and J by 4 bases, with 16 bases between them. The CDR3 has 15 amino acids. The DNA of the CDR3 is TGTGCCAGCAGGATAAATACAGTCCCCGGAAACACCATATATTTT. This codes for CASRINTVPGNTIYF.

This sequence joins TRBV4-2 and TRBJ1-2; D not certain. Germline loops: CDR1 LGHNA, CDR2 YNFKEQ. The CDR3 spans 14 residues. Trimming stripped 1 base from V and 7 bases from J, with 13 bases between. The CDR3, as DNA: TGTGCCAGCAGCCAAGTACGGGAGGGAAGTGGCTACACCTTC. Amino acids: CASSQVREGSGYTF.

The gene calls are TRBV4-3 and TRBJ2-3; D not resolved. V was trimmed by 4 bases and J by 6 bases, leaving 11 bases between them. Germline V gene lookup returns CDR1 LGHNA and CDR2 YSLEER. The CDR3 is 13 residues long. The CDR3 protein is CASSRWGWDTQYF. The CDR3 region has the DNA TGCGCCAGCAGCCGTTGGGGATGGGATACGCAGTATTTT.

This clone appeared a few times. The rearrangement uses TRBV12-3 or TRBV12-4 and TRBJ1-1; D is unclear. V lost 2 bases to trimming and J lost 4 bases, with 8 bases between them. This CDR3 has 13 amino acids. The CDR3 sequence is CASSLHRGTEAFF. CDR3 DNA: TGTGCCAGCAGTTTACACCGGGGCACTGAAGCTTTCTTT.

V and J are TRBV27 and TRBJ1-2; D not resolved. The length of the CDR3 is 11 residues. From germline, CDR1 is MNHEY and CDR2 SMNVEV (reference sequence). The V end was cut by 10 bases, the J end by 5 bases, with 11 bases between. CDR3 sequence (DNA): TGTGCCACCCCTCCGGAGTATGGCTACACCTTC. Its translation: CATPPEYGYTF.

The DNA of the CDR3 is TGCGCCAGCCGATACAGCGGGAGCAATGAGCAGTTCTTC. Translated, it gives CASRYSGSNEQFF. This chain links TRBV5-1 with TRBJ2-1, with 8 bases lining up with TRBD2. V shed 7 bases and J 6 bases; nucleotides not matched to a gene: 6. The germline V gene has CDR1 SGHRS and CDR2 YFSETQ. The CDR3 sequence is 13 residues long.